The entry below describes one TCR beta chain. Its antigen is as yet unknown. The data belong to a study of PD-L1 blockade in urothelial cancer. Study details: Patients began atezolizumab, 1,200 mg intravenously every 3 weeks, in the mid-2010s. Blood yielded a median of about 140,000 T cells per sample.

General study results and limits: Below-median pretreatment blood TCR clonality was associated with improved progression-free and overall survival.

The CDR3 has 15 residues. V gave up 7 bases and J gave up 3 bases; unmatched junction bases: 8. CDR1 is MNHNS, CDR2 SASEGT, per germline. Profiled with immunoSEQ multiplex PCR; TCRdb holds only in-frame clones, not every one. The sample carries 70,000 or so clones, 80% to 85% recorded once. Urothelial carcinoma affected the patients, and it was locally advanced or metastatic. The starting material was PBMCs, obtained around atezolizumab (anti-PD-L1) treatment. The chain joins TRBV6-1 to TRBJ2-1; 8 bases match TRBD2. The receptor comes from a man between 65 and 85 years old with urothelial cancer. In nucleotides, the CDR3 is TGTGCCAGCACCCCTCGGGAGGGCGGCTACAATGAGCAGTTCTTC. It translates to CASTPREGGYNEQFF.